The rows below give T cell receptor beta chains drawn from one sample of a study of OX40 agonist ivuxolimab in advanced cancers. Assay: immunoSEQ multiplex PCR; the TCRdb copy retains only in-frame clones and omits some. The data contain roughly 45,000 clones, 80% to 85% of them singletons. Sequenced here: CD4+ or CD8+ T cells sorted from blood, sampled in a trial of the OX40 agonist ivuxolimab. Receptors were obtained from an adult with an advanced solid tumor such as melanoma, head and neck, liver or kidney cancer. Both conserved end residues are part of each CDR3. D genes are given only for firm matches. Not all rows give a size; the values are once, few, many and, for expanded clones, a class.

.	TRBV9	TRBJ2-2	.	TGTGCCAGCAGCGATGTCGTGGGGGAGCTGTTTTTT	CASSDVVGELFF
.	TRBV5-1	TRBJ1-1	.	TGCGCCAGCAGCTTGGATTTGAGGGGTACTGAAGCTTTCTTT	CASSLDLRGTEAFF
.	TRBV6-5	TRBJ1-1	.	TGTGCCAGCAGTTACTCAGCAGGGCTGAACACTGAAGCTTTCTTT	CASSYSAGLNTEAFF
.	TRBV6-5	TRBJ1-1	.	TGTGCCAGCAGTGGTCGGTCCAATACGGCTTTCTTT	CASSGRSNTAFF
.	TRBV9	TRBJ2-4	once	TGTGCCAGCAGCGACTCCGGAGGGAACAACATTCAGTACTTC	CASSDSGGNNIQYF
.	TRBV18	TRBJ1-3	.	TGTGCCAGCTCACCTGCGGGGGACGGAAACACCATATATTTT	CASSPAGDGNTIYF
TRBD1	TRBV9	TRBJ2-1	.	TGTGCCAGCAGCCCCAGGACAGGGGACGGCGATGAGCAGTTCTTC	CASSPRTGDGDEQFF
.	TRBV13	TRBJ2-5	.	TGTGCCAGCAGCGTATATTCGGGTCCTTCACAAGAGACCCAGTACTTC	CASSVYSGPSQETQYF
.	TRBV9	TRBJ2-3	.	TGTGCCAGCACTAGGGGAGAATGGTTGGCAGATACGCAGTATTTT	CASTRGEWLADTQYF
.	TRBV4-3	TRBJ1-1	.	TGCGCCAGCAGCCAAGTGCTTTGGAACACTGAAGCTTTCTTT	CASSQVLWNTEAFF
TRBD1	TRBV18	TRBJ2-1	.	TGTGCCAGCTCACCACCGGTGGAAGGGGGCGAGCAGTTCTTC	CASSPPVEGGEQFF
.	TRBV7-9	TRBJ2-3	.	TGTGCCAGCAGCTTGAACATAAACTCGGGAGATACGCAGTATTTT	CASSLNINSGDTQYF
TRBD1	TRBV5-1	TRBJ1-2	.	TGCGCCAGCAGCTTGGAAGCTGGGACAGGGGGCGACGGCTACACCTTC	CASSLEAGTGGDGYTF
TRBD1	TRBV7-9	TRBJ1-5	.	TGTGCCAGCAGCTTACAGGGGGCGAATCAGCCCCAGCATTTT	CASSLQGANQPQHF
.	TRBV10-1	TRBJ2-3	.	TGCGCCAGCAGTACGGGACTCACACCTAGCACAGATACGCAGTATTTT	CASSTGLTPSTDTQYF
TRBD1	TRBV5-6	TRBJ1-2	.	TGTGCCAGCAGCCTTTATGACAGGGTTTCAGGCTATGGCTACACCTTC	CASSLYDRVSGYGYTF